A single sample is the source of the 6 T cell receptor beta chains below, sequenced in a study of blood T cell repertoires in COVID-19. Generated by immunoSEQ multiplex PCR, the TCRdb table keeps only in-frame clones and is missing some. The sample lists 45,000 to 65,000 clones; roughly 76% were seen once. The source material was peripheral blood. The source of these receptors is a woman aged 55-70 years with acute or convalescent COVID-19.

The rearrangement uses TRBV18 and TRBJ1-2; D uncertain. CDR1 is KGHSH and CDR2 is LQKENI in the germline V gene. The CDR3 consists of 13 residues. Between the trimmed V and J ends, which lost 2 bases and 3 bases, there was a span of 7 bases. CDR3 in DNA: TGTGCCAGCTCACCAGCTACCGACTATGGCTACACCTTC. Amino acid sequence: CASSPATDYGYTF.

The chain recombines TRBV5-1 with TRBJ2-1, with 11 bases that match TRBD1. Germline trimming cut 4 bases from V and 0 bases from J; bases unmatched to any gene: 3. The CDR3 has 16 residues. Germline-derived CDR1 and CDR2 are SGHRS and YFSETQ. CDR3 nucleotide sequence: TGCGCCAGCAGCACAGGGACAGGGGGCTCCTACAATGAGCAGTTCTTC. Translating gives CASSTGTGGSYNEQFF.

The chain joins TRBV7-6 to TRBJ2-6; the D is unclear. From germline, CDR1 is SGHVS and CDR2 FNYEAQ. V gave up 5 bases and J gave up 0 bases, with 11 bases separating them. This CDR3 comprises 16 residues. The CDR3 sequence: CASSPQHTSGANVLTF. The CDR3 nucleotides are TGTGCCAGCAGCCCCCAACATACCTCTGGGGCCAACGTCCTGACTTTC.

The chain couples TRBV6-5 to TRBJ1-1, with D possibly matching TRBD1 (5 bases). Germline lookup yields CDR1 MNHEY and CDR2 SVGAGI. Trimming removed 10 bases from V and 5 bases from J, with 17 bases in between. The CDR3 covers 13 residues. The CDR3 region has the DNA TGTGCCATTTGGGAGGGGCGCGGTACTGAAGCTTTCTTT. Its translation is CAIWEGRGTEAFF.

The chain is built from TRBV6-5 and TRBJ1-6; TRBD1 might be the D (6 bases). CDR1 MNHEY and CDR2 SVGAGI come from the germline V gene. The CDR3 is 16 amino acids. V was trimmed by 2 bases and J by 5 bases, leaving 13 bases between them. CDR3 nucleotides: TGTGCCAGCAGTTACGCGCTACAGGGAGATAATTCACCCCTCCACTTT. Protein product: CASSYALQGDNSPLHF.

Remarks on this clone: This may arise from a read error, as a much more abundant clone is one base away. The CDR3 here is CASRSSTDTQYF. The CDR3 region has the DNA TGTGCCAGCAGATCTAGCACAGATACGCAGTATTTT. The chain recombines TRBV6-5 with TRBJ2-3; D call uncertain. This CDR3 region has 12 residues. V lost 6 bases to trimming and J lost 0 bases, with 4 bases between them. CDR1 and CDR2 (germline): MNHEY, SVGAGI.